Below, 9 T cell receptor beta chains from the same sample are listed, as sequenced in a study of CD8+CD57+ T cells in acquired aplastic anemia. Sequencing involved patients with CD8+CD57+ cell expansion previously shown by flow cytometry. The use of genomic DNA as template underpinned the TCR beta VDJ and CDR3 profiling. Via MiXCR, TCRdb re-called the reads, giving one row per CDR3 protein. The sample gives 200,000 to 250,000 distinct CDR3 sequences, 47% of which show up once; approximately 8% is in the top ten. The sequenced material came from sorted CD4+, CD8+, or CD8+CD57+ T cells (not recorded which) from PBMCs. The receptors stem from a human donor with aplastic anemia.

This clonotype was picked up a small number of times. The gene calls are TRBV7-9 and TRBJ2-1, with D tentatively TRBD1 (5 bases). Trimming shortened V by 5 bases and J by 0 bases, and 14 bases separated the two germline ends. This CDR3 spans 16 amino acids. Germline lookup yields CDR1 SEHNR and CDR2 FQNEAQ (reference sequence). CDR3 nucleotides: TGTGCCAGCAGCACACAGACAGCTAGCTCCTACAATGAGCAGTTCTTC. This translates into CASSTQTASSYNEQFF. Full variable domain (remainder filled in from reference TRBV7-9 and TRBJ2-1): DTGVSQNPRHKITKRGQNVTFRCDPISEHNRLYWYRQTLGQGPEFLTYFQNEAQLEKSRLLSDRFSAERPKGSFSTLEIQRTEQGDSAMYLCASSTQTASSYNEQFFGPGTRLTVL.

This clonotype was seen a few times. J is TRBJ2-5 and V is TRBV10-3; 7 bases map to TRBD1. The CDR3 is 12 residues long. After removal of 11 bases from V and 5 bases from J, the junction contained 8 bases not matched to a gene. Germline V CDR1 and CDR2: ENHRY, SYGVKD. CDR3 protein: CASGQDGETQYF. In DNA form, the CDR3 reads TGTGCCTCAGGACAGGACGGCGAGACCCAGTACTTC.

The CDR3 sequence: CASSLTFGLSYEQYF. Here the CDR3 DNA reads TGTGCCAGCAGCTTAACATTTGGGCTCTCCTACGAGCAGTACTTC. V is TRBV2 and J is TRBJ2-7, with D hard to call. This CDR3 region has 15 residues. V dropped 6 bases and J dropped 0 bases, with 15 bases sitting between them. CDR1 is SNHLY and CDR2 is FYNNEI in the germline V gene.

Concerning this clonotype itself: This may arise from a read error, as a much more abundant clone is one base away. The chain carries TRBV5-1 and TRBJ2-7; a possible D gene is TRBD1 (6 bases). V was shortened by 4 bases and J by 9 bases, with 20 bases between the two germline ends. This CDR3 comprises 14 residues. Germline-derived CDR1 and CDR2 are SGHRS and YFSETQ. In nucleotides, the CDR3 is TGCGCCAGCAGCCAAAGTACAGGGCTCCACGGGCAGTACTTC. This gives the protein CASSQSTGLHGQYF. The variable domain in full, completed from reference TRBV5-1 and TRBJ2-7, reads KAGVTQTPRYLIKTRGQQVTLSCSPISGHRSVSWYQQTPGQGLQFLFEYFSETQRNKGNFPGRFSGRQFSNSRSEMNVSTLELGDSALYLCASSQSTGLHGQYFGPGTRLTVT.

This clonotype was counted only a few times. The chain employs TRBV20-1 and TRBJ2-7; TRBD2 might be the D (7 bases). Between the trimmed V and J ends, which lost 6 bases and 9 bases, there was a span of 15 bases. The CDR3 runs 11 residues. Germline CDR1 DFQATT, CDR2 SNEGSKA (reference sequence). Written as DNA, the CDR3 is TGCAGTGCCAGTAGGGGGGGTCGGCAGTACTTC. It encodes CSASRGGRQYF.

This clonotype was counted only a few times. The CDR3 loop is CASSVAAGPYEQYF. The CDR3 coding sequence is TGTGCCAGCAGCGTGGCGGCAGGGCCCTACGAGCAGTACTTC. The genes are TRBV7-3 and TRBJ2-7, with D possibly matching TRBD1 (5 bases). The CDR3 extends over 14 amino acids. Germline V gene sequence: CDR1 SGHTA, CDR2 FQGTGA. Trimming pared 5 bases from V and 2 bases from J, leaving 13 bases between.

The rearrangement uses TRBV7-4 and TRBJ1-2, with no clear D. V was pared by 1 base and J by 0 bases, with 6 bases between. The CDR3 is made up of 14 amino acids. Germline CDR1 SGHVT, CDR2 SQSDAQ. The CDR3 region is CASSLEAPNYGYTF. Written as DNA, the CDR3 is TGTGCCAGCAGCTTAGAGGCTCCTAACTATGGCTACACCTTC.

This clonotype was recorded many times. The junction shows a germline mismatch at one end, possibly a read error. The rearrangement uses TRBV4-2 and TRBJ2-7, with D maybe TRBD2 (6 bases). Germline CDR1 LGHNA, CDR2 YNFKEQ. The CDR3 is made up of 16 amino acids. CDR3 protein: CASSQDVVAESYEQYF. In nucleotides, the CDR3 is TGCGCCAGCAGCCAAGACGTGGTAGCGGAATCCTACGAGCAGTACTTC.

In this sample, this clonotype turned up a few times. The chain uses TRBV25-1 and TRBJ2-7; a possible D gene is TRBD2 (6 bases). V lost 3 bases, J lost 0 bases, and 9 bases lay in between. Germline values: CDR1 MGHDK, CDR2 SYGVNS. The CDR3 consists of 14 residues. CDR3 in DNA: TGTGCCAGCAGTGAGACGGGGGTCTCCTACGAGCAGTACTTC. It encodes CASSETGVSYEQYF.